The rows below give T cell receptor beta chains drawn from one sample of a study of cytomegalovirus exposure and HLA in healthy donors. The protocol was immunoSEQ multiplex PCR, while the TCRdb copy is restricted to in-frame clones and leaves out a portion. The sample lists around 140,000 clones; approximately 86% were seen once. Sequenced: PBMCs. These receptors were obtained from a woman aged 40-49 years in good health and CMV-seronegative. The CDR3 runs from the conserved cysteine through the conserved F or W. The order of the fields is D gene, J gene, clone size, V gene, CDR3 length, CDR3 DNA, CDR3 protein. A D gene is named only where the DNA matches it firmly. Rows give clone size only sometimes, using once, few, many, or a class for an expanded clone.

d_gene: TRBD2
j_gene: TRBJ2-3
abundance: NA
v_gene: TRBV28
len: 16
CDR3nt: TGTGCCAGCAGTCCCCAGCGGGAGAGGGAGTCAGATACGCAGTATTTT
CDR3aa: CASSPQRERESDTQYF

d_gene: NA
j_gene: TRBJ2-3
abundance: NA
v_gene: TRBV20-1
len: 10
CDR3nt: TGCAGCCCCTCTGCAGATACGCAGTATTTT
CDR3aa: CSPSADTQYF

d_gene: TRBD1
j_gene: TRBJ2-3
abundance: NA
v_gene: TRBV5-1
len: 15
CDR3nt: TGCGCCAGCAGCTTGGGACAGGGGGCGTTAGGTACGCAGTATTTT
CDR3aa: CASSLGQGALGTQYF

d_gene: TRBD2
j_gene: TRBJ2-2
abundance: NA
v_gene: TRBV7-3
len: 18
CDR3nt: TGTGCCAGCAGTTATCCGACTAGCGGGAAACAAAACACCGGGGAGCTGTTTTTT
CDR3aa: CASSYPTSGKQNTGELFF

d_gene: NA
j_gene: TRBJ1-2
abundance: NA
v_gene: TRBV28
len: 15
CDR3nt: TGTGCCAGCAGTTTTGTTGAGGGATTGGACTATGGCTACACCTTC
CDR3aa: CASSFVEGLDYGYTF

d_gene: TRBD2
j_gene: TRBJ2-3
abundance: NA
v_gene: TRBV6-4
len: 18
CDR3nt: TGTGCCAGCAGTGACTCGAAGGCGGGAGGAATTAGCACAGATACGCAGTATTTT
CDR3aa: CASSDSKAGGISTDTQYF

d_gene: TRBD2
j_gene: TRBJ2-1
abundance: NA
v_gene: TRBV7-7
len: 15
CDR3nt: TGTGCTAGCAGCGGAAGACTAGCGGGTAACAATGAGCAGTTCTTC
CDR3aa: CASSGRLAGNNEQFF

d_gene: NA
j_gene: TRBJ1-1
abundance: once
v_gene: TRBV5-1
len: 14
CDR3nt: TGCGCCAGCAGCCCACTCCTACAGGGCGCTGAAGCTTTCTTT
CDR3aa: CASSPLLQGAEAFF

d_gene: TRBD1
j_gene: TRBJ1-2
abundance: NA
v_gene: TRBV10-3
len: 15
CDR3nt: TGTGCCATCAGCGTGGGGACAGGGGGGGGCTATGGCTACACCTTC
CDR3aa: CAISVGTGGGYGYTF

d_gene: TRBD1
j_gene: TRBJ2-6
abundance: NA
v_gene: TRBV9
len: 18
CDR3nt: TGTGCCAGCAGCTTAGGAACAGGGGTGGGCTCTGGGGCCAACGTCCTGACTTTC
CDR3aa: CASSLGTGVGSGANVLTF

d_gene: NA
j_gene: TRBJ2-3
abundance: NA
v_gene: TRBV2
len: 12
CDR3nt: TGTGCCAGCAGTTCTTACACAGATACGCAGTATTTT
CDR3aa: CASSSYTDTQYF

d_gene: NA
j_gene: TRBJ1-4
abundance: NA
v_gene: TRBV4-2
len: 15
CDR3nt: TGTGCCAGCACACCAGGAGGGGAGGCTAATGAAAAACTGTTTTTT
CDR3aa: CASTPGGEANEKLFF

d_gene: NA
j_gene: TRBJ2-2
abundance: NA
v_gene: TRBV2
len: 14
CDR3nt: TGTGCCAGCAGGTCTAGCTCTTACACCGGGGAGCTGTTTTTT
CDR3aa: CASRSSSYTGELFF

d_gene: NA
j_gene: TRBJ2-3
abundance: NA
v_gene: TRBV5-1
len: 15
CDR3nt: TGCGCCAGCAGCTTGGGCGGGACTAGCACAGATACGCAGTATTTT
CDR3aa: CASSLGGTSTDTQYF

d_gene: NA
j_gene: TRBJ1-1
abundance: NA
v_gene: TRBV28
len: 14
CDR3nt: TGTGCCAGCATCCTCCTAGGCGGAAACACTGAAGCTTTCTTT
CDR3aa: CASILLGGNTEAFF

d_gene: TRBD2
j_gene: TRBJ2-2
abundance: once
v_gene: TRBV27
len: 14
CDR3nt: TGTGCCAGCAAGGGACTAGCGGGCACCGGGGAGCTGTTTTTT
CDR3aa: CASKGLAGTGELFF

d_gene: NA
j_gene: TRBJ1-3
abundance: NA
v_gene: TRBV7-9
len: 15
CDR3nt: TGTTCCAGCAGCATCCTCGCGGGGGCTGGAAACACCATATATTTT
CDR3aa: CSSSILAGAGNTIYF

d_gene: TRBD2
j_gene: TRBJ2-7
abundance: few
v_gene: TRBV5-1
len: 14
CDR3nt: TGCGCCAGCAGCCCTAGCGGGGCCACCTACGAGCAGTACTTC
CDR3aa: CASSPSGATYEQYF

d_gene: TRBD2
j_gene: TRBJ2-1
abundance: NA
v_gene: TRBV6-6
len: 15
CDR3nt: TGTGCCAGCAGCTTAGCGGGAGGGGGGGGCAATGAGCAGTTCTTC
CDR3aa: CASSLAGGGGNEQFF

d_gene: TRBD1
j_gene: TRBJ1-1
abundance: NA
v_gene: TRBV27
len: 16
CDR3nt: TGTGCCAGCAGTCCCTTTCGACAGGGGGCGTACACTGAAGCTTTCTTT
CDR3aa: CASSPFRQGAYTEAFF

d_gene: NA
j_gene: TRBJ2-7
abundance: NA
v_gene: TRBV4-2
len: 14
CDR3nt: TGTGCCAGCAGCCAAGATTTCGGCTCCTACGAGCAGTACTTC
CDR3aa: CASSQDFGSYEQYF

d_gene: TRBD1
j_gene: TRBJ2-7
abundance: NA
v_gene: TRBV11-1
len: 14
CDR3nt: TGTGCCAGCAGCTTGGGACAGATCACCTACGAGCAGTACTTC
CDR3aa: CASSLGQITYEQYF